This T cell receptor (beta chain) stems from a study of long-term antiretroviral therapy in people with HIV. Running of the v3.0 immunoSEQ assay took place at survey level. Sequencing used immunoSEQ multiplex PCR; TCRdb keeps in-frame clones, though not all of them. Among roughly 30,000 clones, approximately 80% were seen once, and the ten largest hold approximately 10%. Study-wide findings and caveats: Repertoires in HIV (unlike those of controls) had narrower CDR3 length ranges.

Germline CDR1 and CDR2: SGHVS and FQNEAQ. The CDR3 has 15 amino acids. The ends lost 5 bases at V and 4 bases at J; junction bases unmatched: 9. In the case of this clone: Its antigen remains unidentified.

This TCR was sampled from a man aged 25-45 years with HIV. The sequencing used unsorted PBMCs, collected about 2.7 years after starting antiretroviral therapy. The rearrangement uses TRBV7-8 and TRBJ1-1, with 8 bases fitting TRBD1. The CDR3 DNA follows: TGTGCCAGCAGCCCGGAGGACAGGGCCGGCACTGAAGCTTTCTTT. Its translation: CASSPEDRAGTEAFF. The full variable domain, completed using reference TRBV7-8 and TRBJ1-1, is GAGVSQSPRYKVAKRGQDVALRCDPISGHVSLFWYQQALGQGPEFLTYFQNEAQLDKSGLPSDRFFAERPEGSVSTLKIQRTQQEDSAVYLCASSPEDRAGTEAFFGQGTRLTVV.